These T cell receptor beta chains were read from a single sample in a study of T cell responses to AZD1222 COVID-19 vaccine. The data were produced by immunoSEQ multiplex PCR, yet TCRdb's version contains in-frame clones alone and is incomplete. This sample has about 84,000 clones, with 70% to 90% found just once. The specimen was peripheral blood, collected 28 days after the second AZD1222 dose. These receptors all come from an adult who received the AZD1222 COVID-19 vaccine. CDR3s include the opening cysteine and the closing phenylalanine or tryptophan. A D gene is named only where the DNA matches it firmly. Size is stated for part of the rows, as once, few or many counts, or as a class when the clone is expanded.

NA	NA	TRBV19	TRBJ1-4	TGTGCCAGTAGACGGACGGCCCTTAATGAAAAACTGTTTTTT	CASRRTALNEKLFF
NA	TRBD1	TRBV11-2	TRBJ1-1	TGTGCCAGCAGCCCGACAGGGTGGAACACTGAAGCTTTCTTT	CASSPTGWNTEAFF
NA	NA	TRBV9	TRBJ2-3	TGTGCCAGCAGCGTATTTGAGGGAAGCACAGATACGCAGTATTTT	CASSVFEGSTDTQYF
NA	NA	TRBV5-1	TRBJ1-3	TGCGCCAGCAGCTTGGATGGGAGCTCTGGAAACACCATATATTTT	CASSLDGSSGNTIYF
NA	NA	TRBV20-1	TRBJ2-2	TGCAGTGCTAGTCCCATAGGGAACACCGGGGAGCTGTTTTTT	CSASPIGNTGELFF
NA	NA	TRBV2	TRBJ1-2	TGTGCCAGCAGTCAGTTTCCGGGACAAGGCTATGGCTACACCTTC	CASSQFPGQGYGYTF
NA	NA	TRBV9	TRBJ1-1	TGTGCCAGCAGCTCATGGACAGACTCGAACACTGAAGCTTTCTTT	CASSSWTDSNTEAFF
NA	NA	TRBV11-2	TRBJ1-3	TGTGCCAGCAGTTTGAGGACAGTCTCTGGAAACACCATATATTTT	CASSLRTVSGNTIYF
NA	NA	TRBV6-5	TRBJ1-5	TGTGCCAGCAGTTACAGGGGAGCGGATCAGCCCCAGCATTTT	CASSYRGADQPQHF
NA	NA	TRBV28	TRBJ1-4	TGTGCCAGCAGTTTGAGCCGGGAAAAACTGTTTTTT	CASSLSREKLFF
NA	NA	TRBV19	TRBJ1-2	TGTGCCAGTAGCTGGGACTATGGCTACACCTTC	CASSWDYGYTF
NA	TRBD1	TRBV2	TRBJ2-7	TGTGCCAGCAGTGGACAGGGGGCGTCCGTGCAGTACTTC	CASSGQGASVQYF
few	TRBD2	TRBV3-1/TRBV3-2	TRBJ2-1	TGTGCCAGCAGCCAAGATCGGGCGGGAGCCTACAATGAGCAGTTCTTC	CASSQDRAGAYNEQFF
NA	NA	TRBV6-5	TRBJ2-7	TGTGCCAGCAGTTACGACGGGGGGCCCTACGAGCAGTACTTC	CASSYDGGPYEQYF
NA	NA	TRBV5-1	TRBJ1-6	TGCGCCAGCAGCTTGAGGGAGGGTTATTCACCCCTCCACTTT	CASSLREGYSPLHF
NA	TRBD2	TRBV14	TRBJ2-7	TGTGCCAGCCGCTTTTTCGAGATAGCGGGAGGGCCGTTCGGCCCCTACGAGCAGTACTTC	CASRFFEIAGGPFGPYEQYF
NA	TRBD2	TRBV27	TRBJ2-7	TGTGCCAGCAGCACAGCGGGCCAATCTACTAGCGGGAGGTCATACGAGCAGTACTTC	CASSTAGQSTSGRSYEQYF
NA	TRBD1	TRBV28	TRBJ2-5	TGTGCCAGCAGTAGAGGGGGACAGGGTAAGGAGACCCAGTACTTC	CASSRGGQGKETQYF
NA	TRBD2	TRBV6-5	TRBJ2-7	TGTGCCAGCAGTTACAGACTAGCTCACGAGCAGTACTTC	CASSYRLAHEQYF
NA	NA	TRBV7-6	TRBJ1-3	TGTGCCAGCAGCTTAGCCGGGGCTGGAAACACCATATATTTT	CASSLAGAGNTIYF
NA	NA	TRBV6-5	TRBJ2-1	TGTGCCAGCACCCGTCCGGGGACTGCCTACAATGAGCAGTTCTTC	CASTRPGTAYNEQFF
NA	TRBD1	TRBV19	TRBJ1-5	TGTGCCAGTAGTACCTCGAGGACAGGGTTCGGACAGCCCCAGCATTTT	CASSTSRTGFGQPQHF
NA	TRBD1	TRBV3-1/TRBV3-2	TRBJ1-2	TGTGCCAGCAGCCTAAATCCCGGGACAGGTAATTACTATGGCTACACCTTC	CASSLNPGTGNYYGYTF
NA	TRBD1	TRBV2	TRBJ1-5	TGTGCCAGCAGTGGACAGGGCCTAGGCAATCAGCCCCAGCATTTT	CASSGQGLGNQPQHF
many	NA	TRBV11-2	TRBJ2-1	TGTGCCAGCAGCTTAGATTCAGGGCTAGCAAGCAGAAATGAGCAGTTCTTC	CASSLDSGLASRNEQFF
NA	TRBD2	TRBV25-1	TRBJ2-2	TGTGCCAGCAGTAGTCCTTTAGCGGGACTGAACACCGGGGAGCTGTTTTTT	CASSSPLAGLNTGELFF
NA	TRBD1	TRBV7-2	TRBJ1-6	TGTGCCAGCAGCTTCAACACCGGGACAGGGGATTCACCCCTCCACTTT	CASSFNTGTGDSPLHF
NA	NA	TRBV11-3	TRBJ1-1	TGTGCCAGCAGCCGCCCCGACAGGTCGAACACTGAAGCTTTCTTT	CASSRPDRSNTEAFF
NA	NA	TRBV7-9	TRBJ2-3	TGTGCCAGCAGTACCGGGACTTCGTACACAGATACGCAGTATTTT	CASSTGTSYTDTQYF
NA	TRBD1	TRBV4-3	TRBJ1-2	TGCGCCAGCAGCCAAGGACAGGGCTTAGGCTACACCTTC	CASSQGQGLGYTF
few	TRBD1	TRBV27	TRBJ1-5	TGTGCCAGCAGTTCTCAGGGGGCAAGACAGCCCCAGCATTTT	CASSSQGARQPQHF
NA	TRBD2	TRBV7-3	TRBJ2-3	TGTGCCAGCAGCTTAAACGCGGGGGGAGATACGCAGTATTTT	CASSLNAGGDTQYF